This T cell receptor beta chain was identified during a study of human T cells and chemical hapten exposure (dated by TCRdb to the early 2020s). In the study overall: For sensitization, 2% DPC in acetone was applied to a 2 cm by 2 cm area of upper inner arm skin. Patients additionally received weekly therapeutic DPC doses to the scalp throughout the roughly 26-week study period. Patch testing was done on the upper back using Finn chambers containing 0.01% DPC, and results were scored after 6 days according to International Contact Dermatitis Research Group standards. Alopecia areata with under or over 50% scalp involvement, alopecia totalis and alopecia universalis were represented in the patient cohort, which was mostly female. Libraries were combined into a pool for sequencing, and differences in TCR yield between samples came mainly from small differences in library volumes within the pool. In alopecia patients, the study followed how the peripheral blood TCR repertoire changed in vivo over primary and secondary sensitization to diphenylcyclopropenone (DPC), a hapten. Blood samples were taken from patients before sensitization (week 0) and then at 2, 6 and about 24 weeks after DPC sensitization. Blood for TCR sequencing was provided by twenty-nine alopecia patients at one to four time points (pre-sensitization, 2, 6 and 24 weeks). Study-wide findings and limitations: DPC sensitization did not change the number of TCRs with a frequency above 1 in 1000, and there was no evidence of changes in global repertoire structure. A positive correlation was found between the number of PT1 expanded TCRs and patch test score, with significance reached at thresholds 8, 16 and 32 but not 4. All patients had alopecia, a presumed autoimmune disease, so their immune response might differ from that of healthy individuals. Repeated subsampling changed both the strength of the expansion versus patch-test correlation and the threshold at which that correlation became significant. Expanded TCRs formed significantly more large CDR3 similarity clusters than pre-sensitization or healthy control sets, consistent with antigen-driven responses.

Library method: RACE. Sequencing was performed on a NextSeq 500. Library preparation attached unique molecular identifiers to individual cDNA molecules for quantitative, reproducible TCR counting. For every blood RNA sample, sequencing covered both the TCR alpha and TCR beta chains. As for how the authors treated the data: Samples had a median of around 92,000 TCRs, with a range from roughly 23,224 to 700,000. The Decombinator software suite was used to annotate the V, J and CDR3 of the TCR reads. For PS versus PT1 abundance plots, all samples were subsampled to the same number of TCRs (28,000). TCRs were defined as expanded if absent before sensitization and observed at least eight times at the 2-week time point. TCRdb reprocessed the public reads (quality trimming at Q25 with fastp, clone calling with MiXCR) and kept in-frame beta chains. Rows matching on CDR3 protein sequence are summarized as one entry with the most common DNA and genes. TCRdb's processing, not the study's, gives the V and J calls here. This sample comprises 65,000 to 95,000 distinct CDR3 sequences, less than 8.5% of them detected only once. Together, the top ten hold under 1.5% of the sample.

CDR1 and CDR2 (KGHSH, LQKENI) derive from the germline V gene. V is clipped by 3 bases and J by 0 bases, and the sequence between their germline boundaries is 7 bases long. The CDR3 starts with the cysteine, ends with the phenylalanine, and has 14 residues. Here the CDR3 DNA is all that survives: 42 bases in frame from base 1. Interpreted using the paper, the time point label stands for: patch test 2, 6 weeks after DPC sensitization. The intended sense of this specimen's treatment or condition label: therapeutic diphenylcyclopropenone sensitization with weekly scalp DPC. At every patch-test visit, the blood draw took place before the patch test was put on. Patients were considered eligible if aged 18 to 70, diagnosed with alopecia and deemed suitable for DPC therapy, and patients were excluded if pregnant. Total RNA was extracted from unfractionated whole blood collected in Tempus Blood RNA tubes.

The table lists this clonotype with many counts. The clone's antigen remains unknown. Base qualities are not at hand, and no much larger clone is one base apart. The chain employs TRBV18 and TRBJ2-3; there is no confident call for the D gene. This TCR was recovered from a woman aged 25-40 years with alopecia areata. Some clones in this sample may be carry-over from other donors' samples. This material consisted of whole blood, taken in connection with sensitization to the hapten diphenylcyclopropenone (DPC). The DNA sequence is given as TGTGCCAGCTCACCCCCTAGTAGCACAGATACGCAGTATTTT. This yields the protein CASSPPSSTDTQYF.